The rows below give T cell receptor beta chains drawn from one sample of a study of breast tumors, draining lymph nodes, adjacent tissues. TCRdb ran MiXCR on the multiplex PCR reads and lists one entry per CDR3 protein. The data show 21,000 or so distinct CDR3 sequences, 41% seen once. Sequencing used breast tumor tissue. The receptors were gathered from a female donor with breast cancer. Some clones in this sample may be carry-over from other donors' samples. Each CDR3 is given with its conserved first and last residue. A D gene is named only where the DNA matches it firmly. Clone size appears in some rows only: once, few, many, or a class for an expanded clone.

j_call d_call clone_size v_call cdr3_nt cdr3_aa
TRBJ2-1 TRBD2 many TRBV7-9 TGTGCCAGCAGCTTCGGACTAGGGTCCGACAATGAGCAGTTCTTC CASSFGLGSDNEQFF
TRBJ2-6 NA NA TRBV6-4 TGTGCCAGCCGCCCCGATTCTGGGGCCAACGTCCTGACTTTC CASRPDSGANVLTF
TRBJ2-7 TRBD1 many TRBV19 TGTGCCAGTAGTGCCCGGACAGGGGTCGAGCAGTACTTC CASSARTGVEQYF
TRBJ2-5 TRBD2 medium-sized TRBV7-8 TGTGCCAGCAGCTTTCCCGGCCTAGCGGGGGGGCAGGAGACCCAGTACTTC CASSFPGLAGGQETQYF
TRBJ2-7 TRBD1 many TRBV13 TGTGCCAGCAGCTTACGGCAGGGGGTCGGCGAGCAGTACTTC CASSLRQGVGEQYF
TRBJ1-2 NA NA TRBV10-3 TGTGCCATCAGTGACGTAGGGGACTATGGCTACACCTTC CAISDVGDYGYTF
TRBJ2-1 TRBD2 many TRBV7-9 TGTGCCAGCAGCTTAGATCGCGGCGGGGGGCGATTCTTC CASSLDRGGGRFF
TRBJ2-3 NA NA TRBV15 TGTGCCACCAGCAGCGGGAGCACAGATACGCAGTATTTT CATSSGSTDTQYF
TRBJ1-2 NA large TRBV25-1 TGTGCCAGCAGTGAAGAAGGGTGGAGCTATGGCTACACCTTC CASSEEGWSYGYTF
TRBJ2-5 TRBD1 NA TRBV24-1 TGTGCCACCAGTGATGCCGGGACAGGGGTAGAGACCCAGTACTTC CATSDAGTGVETQYF
TRBJ2-2 NA few TRBV6-1 TGTGCCAGCAGTGGACAGGTGAACACCGGGGAGCTGTTTTTT CASSGQVNTGELFF
TRBJ2-3 NA NA TRBV5-4 TGTGCCAGCAGCTCGGTGGCGTTCTCAGATACGCAGTATTTT CASSSVAFSDTQYF
TRBJ1-3 NA NA TRBV20-1 TGCAGTGCTGGCGGGGGATCTGGAAACACCATATATTTT CSAGGGSGNTIYF
TRBJ2-2 NA NA TRBV9 TGTGCCAGCAGCGTAGCAGGCTTACTGAACACCGGGGAGCTGTTTTTT CASSVAGLLNTGELFF
TRBJ2-7 NA NA TRBV20-1 TGCAGTGCTAGGTCCGAAAGCTCCTACGAGCAGTACTTC CSARSESSYEQYF
TRBJ2-2 NA NA TRBV12-3/TRBV12-4 TGTGCCAGCAGTCGTTACGGCGGGGAGCTGTTTTTT CASSRYGGELFF
TRBJ2-1 TRBD2 many TRBV12-3/TRBV12-4 TGTGCCAGCAGTTTAGTCGGGACTAGTAGCCTCCATGAGCAGTTCTTC CASSLVGTSSLHEQFF
TRBJ2-5 NA NA TRBV29-1 TGCAGCGTTGCTCATGGCCAAGGCCAGTACTTC CSVAHGQGQYF
TRBJ2-2 TRBD2 medium-sized TRBV20-1 TGCAGTGCTAGAGACCCCCAGGGCGGGAGCACCGGGGAGCTGTTTTTT CSARDPQGGSTGELFF
TRBJ1-2 TRBD1 NA TRBV10-3 TGCGCCATCAGTGAGGACAGGGTTGATGGCTACACCTTC CAISEDRVDGYTF
TRBJ2-2 NA NA TRBV3-1 TGTGCCAGCAGCCCCCACCTAACTAGCCCCGGGGAGCTGTTTTTT CASSPHLTSPGELFF
TRBJ1-6 NA many TRBV2 TGTGCCAGCAGGGAGACAGAAACATTGAATTCACCCCTCCACTTT CASRETETLNSPLHF
TRBJ1-5 NA NA TRBV6-5 TGTGCCAGCAGTTATTCGCGAAACCAGCCCCAGCATTTT CASSYSRNQPQHF
TRBJ2-1 NA NA TRBV29-1 TGCAGCCTGGGAAACAGGGAGGCCTACAATGAGCAGTTCTTC CSLGNREAYNEQFF
TRBJ1-2 NA NA TRBV25-1 TGTGCCAGCAGTGCTCGTGAGGTCTACACCTTC CASSAREVYTF
TRBJ2-7 NA many TRBV29-1 TGCAGCGTTACCTTAAGCGTCCCCTTGACCGAGCAGTACTTC CSVTLSVPLTEQYF
TRBJ2-7 NA few TRBV5-4 TGTGCCAGCAGCTTGGTTAGTAACGACGAGCAGTACTTC CASSLVSNDEQYF
TRBJ1-6 NA few TRBV10-1 TGCGCCAGCAGTCAGACTTATAATTCACCCCTCCACTTT CASSQTYNSPLHF
TRBJ2-7 NA many TRBV30 TGTGCCTGGAGTAGCGGAGCCTACGAGCAGTACTTC CAWSSGAYEQYF
TRBJ1-2 NA NA TRBV7-9 TGTGCCAGCAGCACACAGGGTAACTATGGCTACACCTTC CASSTQGNYGYTF
TRBJ1-2 NA few TRBV9 NA CASSVAQGARYGSTF
TRBJ1-4 NA many TRBV2 TGTGCCAGCAGTGGGACTGAGTTTAATGAAAAACTGTTTTTT CASSGTEFNEKLFF
TRBJ1-6 TRBD1 NA TRBV20-1 TGCAGTGCTAGTAGGACAGGGAATTCACCCCTCCACTTT CSASRTGNSPLHF
TRBJ2-1 TRBD2 NA TRBV2 TGTGCCAGCAGTGAAACTTTAGCGGGAATGGGGTACAATGAGCAGTTCTTC CASSETLAGMGYNEQFF
TRBJ1-2 TRBD1 many TRBV4-3 TGCGCCAGCAGCCCGCAGTCAGGGGGATCGGTAGGCTACACCTTC CASSPQSGGSVGYTF
TRBJ1-6 NA NA TRBV7-9 TGTGCCAGCAGCCCACGGGACTCGAGCTCCTATAATTCACCCCTCCACTTT CASSPRDSSSYNSPLHF
TRBJ2-5 NA medium-sized TRBV7-2 TGTGCCAGCAGCCCCCCCGGACCGATGCAAGAGACCCAGTACTTC CASSPPGPMQETQYF
TRBJ2-5 TRBD2 medium-sized TRBV7-8 TGTGCCAGCAGCCCACACAACGGGACTAGCGGGGGCTTGCTGTGGGGCCAAGAGACCCAGTACTTC CASSPHNGTSGGLLWGQETQYF
TRBJ2-7 TRBD1 NA TRBV5-1 TGTGCCAGCAGCAACGGACAGGGGTTACCCTACGAGCAGTACTTC CASSNGQGLPYEQYF
TRBJ2-1 NA NA TRBV2 TGTGCCAGCAGTTCAGGGGTTAGCTCCTACAATGAGCAGTTCTTC CASSSGVSSYNEQFF
TRBJ2-3 TRBD1 NA TRBV24-1 TGTGCCACCAGCAACCCGGGACAGGGCTTATGGTCAGATACGCAGTATTTT CATSNPGQGLWSDTQYF
TRBJ2-7 NA NA TRBV7-2 TGTGCCAGCAGCCAAGTATTCGGACTTTACGAGCAGTACTTC CASSQVFGLYEQYF
TRBJ2-7 NA many TRBV29-1 TGCAGCGTTGAAGACGAGGTCGAGGGTGACTCCTACGAGCAGTACTTC CSVEDEVEGDSYEQYF
TRBJ2-1 TRBD2 many TRBV29-1 TGCAGCGTCGGGACACCCCGACTAGCGGGCGAATACAATGAGCAGTTCTTC CSVGTPRLAGEYNEQFF
TRBJ2-3 TRBD2 NA TRBV7-2 TGTGCCAGCAGCTTACGGGTTCCGACTAGCGGAGTCAGCACAGATACGCAGTATTTT CASSLRVPTSGVSTDTQYF